Shown below are 23 T cell receptor beta chains from a single sample sequenced in a study of cytomegalovirus exposure and HLA in healthy donors. With 60 Vbeta and 13 Jbeta primers, the PCR was carried out. Sequenced by immunoSEQ multiplex PCR; TCRdb stores in-frame clones only, minus some. The sample includes some 130,000 clones, 80% of them seen just once. The sequenced sample was PBMCs. The receptors come from a male donor in good health and CMV-seronegative.

The V gene is TRBV30, the J gene TRBJ2-7; TRBD2 aligns across 7 bases. V lost 0 bases and J lost 3; bases outside the gene matches: 11. This CDR3 contains 16 residues. Per the germline V gene, CDR1 is GTSNPN and CDR2 is SVGIG (reference sequence). The CDR3 DNA is TGTGCCTGGAGTGTATTGCCTAGCGGAGTGGGCTACGAGCAGTACTTC. This encodes CAWSVLPSGVGYEQYF.

The chain is built from TRBV5-4 and TRBJ1-1; perhaps TRBD1 as D (5 bases). V dropped 0 bases and J dropped 4 bases, with 16 bases sitting between them. The CDR3 covers 16 residues. Per germline, CDR1 SGHNT and CDR2 YYREEE (reference sequence). The CDR3: CASSLGGAMWGTEAFF. CDR3 DNA: TGTGCCAGCAGCTTGGGGGGCGCTATGTGGGGCACTGAAGCTTTCTTT.

V is TRBV6-1 and J is TRBJ2-7; 10 bases align to TRBD2. Per the germline V gene, CDR1 is MNHNS and CDR2 is SASEGT. This CDR3 region has 15 residues. The V and J ends lost 3 bases and 3 bases, in that order; junction bases with no gene match: 5. The CDR3 is CASSDGLAGVYEQYF. CDR3 DNA: TGTGCCAGCAGTGATGGGCTAGCGGGAGTCTACGAGCAGTACTTC.

This clone appeared a single time. The genes are TRBV2 and TRBJ1-3, with 7 bases that match TRBD1. The CDR3 extends over 17 amino acids. Trimming at V came to 6 bases and at J to 0 bases, leaving 11 bases not matched to a gene. The germline gives CDR1 SNHLY, CDR2 FYNNEI. In DNA, the CDR3 is TGTGCCAGCAGCCGCACCGGGACAGCGCTCTCTGGAAACACCATATATTTT. Encoded protein: CASSRTGTALSGNTIYF.

V is TRBV27 and J is TRBJ2-7, with no clear D. CDR1 and CDR2 (germline): MNHEY, SMNVEV (reference sequence). V lost 9 bases and J 6 bases, leaving 24 bases between the germline ends. The CDR3 covers 15 residues. CDR3 DNA sequence: TGTGCCAGTAGAACCTACCGCAGGCAGGTCGTCGAGCAGTACTTC. Protein: CASRTYRRQVVEQYF.

The rearrangement uses TRBV7-2 and TRBJ2-2; D possibly corresponds to TRBD1 (6 bases). Germline CDR1 SGHTA, CDR2 FQGNSA. Trimming pared 5 bases from V and 5 bases from J, leaving 18 bases between. The CDR3 consists of 16 residues. The CDR3 DNA follows: TGTGCCAGCAGCCCGAGAATCCCGACAGGTACCGGGGAGCTGTTTTTT. This encodes CASSPRIPTGTGELFF.

V and J are TRBV7-8 and TRBJ2-5, with 10 bases lining up with TRBD2. CDR3 size: 16 residues. With V trimmed by 2 bases and J by 0 bases, 3 bases remained unmatched. Looked up from germline, CDR1 is SGHVS and CDR2 is FQNEAQ. CDR3 sequence reads: CASSLIAGGYQETQYF. DNA of the CDR3: TGTGCCAGCAGCTTAATAGCGGGAGGCTACCAAGAGACCCAGTACTTC.

The rearrangement uses TRBV4-1 and TRBJ2-7; possible D gene TRBD2, 5 bases. The CDR3 totals 12 residues. Germline V gene sequence: CDR1 MGHRA, CDR2 YSYEKL. The ends were cut back, 4 bases at V and 12 bases at J, with 16 bases in the middle. The CDR3, as DNA: TGCGCCAGCAGCCGCCCCGCGGGCCGTATGTACTTC. Protein product: CASSRPAGRMYF.

The rearrangement joins TRBV4-3 to TRBJ1-6; 9 nucleotides match TRBD1. Germline V gene lookup returns CDR1 LGHNA and CDR2 YSLEER. Trimming at V came to 0 bases and at J to 11 bases, leaving 5 bases not matched to a gene. The CDR3 is made up of 15 amino acids. The DNA of the CDR3 is TGCGCCAGCAGCCAAGAGGGACAGGGCAAGACACCCCTCCACTTT. It specifies CASSQEGQGKTPLHF.

This chain joins TRBV5-1 and TRBJ2-3, with 10 nucleotides matching TRBD1. J was trimmed by 4 bases and V by 4 bases; bases with no gene match: 6. The CDR3 sequence is 15 residues long. Per the germline V gene, CDR1 is SGHRS and CDR2 is YFSETQ. The CDR3 reads CASSRPGQGSDTQYF. The CDR3 DNA sequence: TGCGCCAGCAGCAGGCCGGGACAGGGGTCAGATACGCAGTATTTT.

This clone has a single count. The CDR3 DNA sequence: TGTGCCAGCAGTGAAGCGCGGGGTCCCTACGAGCAGTACTTC. It specifies CASSEARGPYEQYF. This chain joins TRBV6-1 and TRBJ2-7, with D perhaps TRBD2 (6 bases). The CDR3 runs 14 residues. In germline, CDR1 is MNHNS, CDR2 SASEGT. Trimming removed 0 bases at V and 2 bases at J, with 8 bases between.

This chain joins TRBV18 and TRBJ1-1, with TRBD1 matching over 10 bases. V trimming: 5 bases; J trimming: 6 bases; junction bases outside the gene matches: 6. Germline CDR1 is KGHSH and CDR2 is LQKENI. The CDR3 runs to 14 residues. The DNA for the CDR3 is TGTGCCAGCTCATTTCAGGACAGGGGGGCTGAAGCTTTCTTT. Its translation: CASSFQDRGAEAFF. Together with reference TRBV18 and TRBJ1-1, the CDR3 gives the full variable domain: NAGVMQNPRHLVRRRGQEARLRCSPMKGHSHVYWYRQLPEEGLKFMVYLQKENIIDESGMPKERFSAEFPKEGPSILRIQQVVRGDSAAYFCASSFQDRGAEAFFGQGTRLTVV.

The chain couples TRBV10-3 to TRBJ2-2, with D perhaps TRBD1 (5 bases). The CDR3 is 14 amino acids. CDR1 ENHRY and CDR2 SYGVKD come from the germline V gene. V lost 6 bases, J lost 4 bases, and 12 bases lay in between. CDR3 sequence reads: CAIRVQARTGELFF. The CDR3 DNA is TGTGCCATCAGAGTACAGGCTCGCACCGGGGAGCTGTTTTTT.

V gene TRBV5-1 combines with J gene TRBJ1-2; 10 bases are a match to TRBD1. Unmatched junction bases numbered 7, after V lost 4 bases and J lost 7 bases. CDR3 size: 14 residues. The V gene's germline CDR1 is SGHRS and CDR2 YFSETQ. The CDR3: CASSPGTGAGGYTF. The CDR3 region has the DNA TGCGCCAGCAGCCCCGGGACAGGGGCCGGTGGCTACACCTTC.

The chain joins TRBV5-4 to TRBJ2-2, with a tentative D call TRBD1 (6 bases). Trimming took off 3 bases at V and 5 bases at J, with 11 bases between the two ends. This CDR3 spans 14 amino acids. Looked up from germline, CDR1 is SGHNT and CDR2 is YYREEE (reference sequence). The CDR3 is CASSSDRLTGELFF. The DNA for the CDR3 is TGTGCCAGCAGCTCCGACAGGTTGACCGGGGAGCTGTTTTTT.

The chain is built from TRBV4-1 and TRBJ2-1; the match to TRBD2 covers 9 bases. V trimming: 1 base; J trimming: 10 bases; junction bases outside the gene matches: 14. Germline assignment: CDR1 MGHRA and CDR2 YSYEKL. This CDR3 contains 17 residues. The CDR3 nucleotides are TGCGCCAGCAGCCAAGGGGGGGTCCTAGCGGGAAATAGAGAGCAGTTCTTC. Protein: CASSQGGVLAGNREQFF.

V usage is TRBV7-9 and J usage is TRBJ2-1; 9 bases are a match to TRBD1. This CDR3 region has 16 residues. Germline V gene lookup returns CDR1 SEHNR and CDR2 FQNEAQ (reference sequence). Germline trimming cut 3 bases from V and 6 bases from J; bases unmatched to any gene: 9. The chain's CDR3 is CASSFLGTGSFNEQFF. As DNA, the CDR3 is TGTGCCAGCAGCTTTCTAGGGACAGGGTCGTTCAATGAGCAGTTCTTC.

The chain uses TRBV5-1 and TRBJ2-1; no definite D call. The germline CDR1 and CDR2 sequences are SGHRS and YFSETQ. Deletions cut 2 bases from V and 4 bases from J, with 4 bases between. The CDR3 is 12 amino acids. The CDR3, as DNA: TGCGCCAGCAGCTTTCAGTACAATGAGCAGTTCTTC. This codes for CASSFQYNEQFF. The full variable domain, completed using reference TRBV5-1 and TRBJ2-1, is KAGVTQTPRYLIKTRGQQVTLSCSPISGHRSVSWYQQTPGQGLQFLFEYFSETQRNKGNFPGRFSGRQFSNSRSEMNVSTLELGDSALYLCASSFQYNEQFFGPGTRLTVL.

The chain's CDR3 is CASSEQRDPQETQYF. The DNA for the CDR3 is TGTGCCAGCAGTGAACAGCGGGATCCCCAAGAGACCCAGTACTTC. The V call is TRBV25-1, the J call TRBJ2-5, with 7 bases matching TRBD2. Germline trimming cut 2 bases from V and 1 base from J; bases unmatched to any gene: 4. Germline values: CDR1 MGHDK, CDR2 SYGVNS. The CDR3 is 15 residues long. Filled out from reference TRBV25-1 and TRBJ2-5, the complete variable domain reads EADIYQTPRYLVIGTGKKITLECSQTMGHDKMYWYQQDPGMELHLIHYSYGVNSTEKGDLSSESTVSRIRTEHFPLTLESARPSHTSQYLCASSEQRDPQETQYFGPGTRLLVL.

In its sample, this clone was seen a few times. The chain carries TRBV6-1 and TRBJ2-7, with 8 bases aligning to TRBD2. The ends lost 2 bases at V and 1 base at J; junction bases unmatched: 4. The CDR3 has 15 residues. CDR1 and CDR2 (germline): MNHNS, SASEGT. In DNA, the CDR3 is TGTGCCAGCAGTGAATACGGCGGGGGGTCCTACGAGCAGTACTTC. It yields the protein CASSEYGGGSYEQYF.

The chain employs TRBV9 and TRBJ2-7; 11 bases map to TRBD2. CDR1 and CDR2 (germline): SGDLS, YYNGEE. The CDR3 length is 14 residues. The trim removed 3 bases at V and 7 bases at J, leaving 6 bases unmatched. The CDR3 DNA follows: TGTGCCAGCAGCGCACTAGCGGGAGCCCAGGAGCAGTACTTC. This codes for CASSALAGAQEQYF. The variable domain in full, with the rest retrieved from reference TRBV9 and TRBJ2-7, is DSGVTQTPKHLITATGQRVTLRCSPRSGDLSVYWYQQSLDQGLQFLIQYYNGEERAKGNILERFSAQQFPDLHSELNLSSLELGDSALYFCASSALAGAQEQYFGPGTRLTVT.

This clone came up once. The rearrangement joins TRBV5-1 to TRBJ1-1; the D gene is possibly TRBD1 (6 bases). V lost 5 bases to trimming and J lost 7 bases, with 30 bases between them. Looked up from germline, CDR1 is SGHRS and CDR2 is YFSETQ. There are 18 residues in the CDR3. In DNA form, the CDR3 reads TGCGCCAGCAGTTCCGGCTCTAGCTTATTCGGACAGCCTTTTGAAGCTTTCTTT. It codes for CASSSGSSLFGQPFEAFF.

V usage is TRBV19 and J usage is TRBJ1-1; D may be TRBD1 (6 bases). V lost 8 bases, J lost 2 bases, and 18 bases lay in between. Germline V CDR1 and CDR2: LNHDA, SQIVND (reference sequence). The CDR3 is made up of 15 amino acids. The chain's CDR3 is CASADFIQGNTEAFF. The CDR3 nucleotides read TGTGCCAGTGCGGACTTTATACAGGGAAACACTGAAGCTTTCTTT. The full variable domain, with the rest looked up from reference TRBV19 and TRBJ1-1, is DGGITQSPKYLFRKEGQNVTLSCEQNLNHDAMYWYRQDPGQGLRLIYYSQIVNDFQKGDIAEGYSVSREKKESFPLTVTSAQKNPTAFYLCASADFIQGNTEAFFGQGTRLTVV.